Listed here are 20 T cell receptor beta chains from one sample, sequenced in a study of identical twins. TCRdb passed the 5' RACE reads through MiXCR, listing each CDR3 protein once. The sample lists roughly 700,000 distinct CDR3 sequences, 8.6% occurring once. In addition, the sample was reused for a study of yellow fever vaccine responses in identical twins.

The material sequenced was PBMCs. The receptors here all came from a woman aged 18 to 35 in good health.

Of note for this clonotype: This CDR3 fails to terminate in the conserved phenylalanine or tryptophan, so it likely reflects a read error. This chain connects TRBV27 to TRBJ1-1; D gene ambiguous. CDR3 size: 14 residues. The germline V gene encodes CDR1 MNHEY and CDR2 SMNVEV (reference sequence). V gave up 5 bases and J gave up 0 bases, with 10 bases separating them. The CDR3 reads CASSLSRMNTEAFL. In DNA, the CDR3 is TGTGCCAGCAGTCTCTCCCGAATGAACACTGAAGCTTTCTTA.

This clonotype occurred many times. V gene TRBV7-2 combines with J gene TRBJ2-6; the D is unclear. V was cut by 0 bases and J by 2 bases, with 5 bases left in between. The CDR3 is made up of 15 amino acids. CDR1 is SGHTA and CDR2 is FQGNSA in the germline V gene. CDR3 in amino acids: CASSLASTGANVLTF. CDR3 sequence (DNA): TGTGCCAGCAGCTTAGCTAGTACTGGGGCCAACGTCCTGACTTTC.

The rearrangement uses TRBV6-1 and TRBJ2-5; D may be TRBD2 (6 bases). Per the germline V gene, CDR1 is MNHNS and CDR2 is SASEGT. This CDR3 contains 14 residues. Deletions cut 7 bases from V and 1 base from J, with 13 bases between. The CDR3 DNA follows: TGTGCCAGCAAGGGGCGGGATTTCCAAGAGACCCAGTACTTC. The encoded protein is CASKGRDFQETQYF.

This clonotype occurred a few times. CDR3 protein: CSAREGGDRAYEQYF. CDR3 DNA: TGCAGTGCTAGAGAGGGCGGCGACAGGGCCTACGAGCAGTACTTC. The V call is TRBV20-1, the J call TRBJ2-7; 7 nucleotides line up with TRBD1. This CDR3 comprises 15 residues. V gave up 0 bases and J gave up 2 bases; unmatched junction bases: 7. Per the germline V gene, CDR1 is DFQATT and CDR2 is SNEGSKA (reference sequence).

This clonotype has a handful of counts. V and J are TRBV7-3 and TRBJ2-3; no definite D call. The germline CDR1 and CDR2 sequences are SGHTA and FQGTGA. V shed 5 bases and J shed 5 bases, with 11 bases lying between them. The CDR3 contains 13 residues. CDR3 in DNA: TGTGCCAGCAGCCAAGAATGGGGAGATACGCAGTATTTT. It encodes CASSQEWGDTQYF.

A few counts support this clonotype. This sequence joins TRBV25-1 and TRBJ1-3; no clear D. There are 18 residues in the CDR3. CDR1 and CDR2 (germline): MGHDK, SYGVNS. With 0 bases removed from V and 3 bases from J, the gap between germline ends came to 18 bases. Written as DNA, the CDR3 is TGTGCCAGCAGTGAATATACCCTCTGGGCAGGAAATGGAAACACCATATATTTT. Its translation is CASSEYTLWAGNGNTIYF.

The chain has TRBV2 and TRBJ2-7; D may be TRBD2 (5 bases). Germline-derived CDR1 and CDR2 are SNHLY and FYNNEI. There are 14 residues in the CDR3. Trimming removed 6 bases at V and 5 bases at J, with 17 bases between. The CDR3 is CASRGDYALNEQYF. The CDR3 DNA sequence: TGTGCCAGCAGGGGTGACTATGCCCTGAACGAGCAGTACTTC. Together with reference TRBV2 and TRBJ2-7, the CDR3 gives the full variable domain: EPEVTQTPSHQVTQMGQEVILRCVPISNHLYFYWYRQILGQKVEFLVSFYNNEISEKSEIFDDQFSVERPDGSNFTLKIRSTKLEDSAMYFCASRGDYALNEQYFGPGTRLTVT.

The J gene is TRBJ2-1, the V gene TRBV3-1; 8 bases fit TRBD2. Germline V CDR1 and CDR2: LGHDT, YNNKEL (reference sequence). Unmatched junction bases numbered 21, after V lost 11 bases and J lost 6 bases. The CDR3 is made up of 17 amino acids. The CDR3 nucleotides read TGTGCCTGCTGGCAAGGGCTAAGCGGGAGTTCGCGCAATGAGCAGTTCTTC. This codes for CACWQGLSGSSRNEQFF.

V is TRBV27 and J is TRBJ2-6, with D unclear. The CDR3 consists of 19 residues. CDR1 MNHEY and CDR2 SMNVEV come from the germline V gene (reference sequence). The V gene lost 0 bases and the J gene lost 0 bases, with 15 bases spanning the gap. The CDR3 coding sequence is TGTGCCAGCAGTTTATCGTTGCCGACGAGCTACTCTGGGGCCAACGTCCTGACTTTC. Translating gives CASSLSLPTSYSGANVLTF. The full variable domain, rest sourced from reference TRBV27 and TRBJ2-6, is EAQVTQNPRYLITVTGKKLTVTCSQNMNHEYMSWYRQDPGLGLRQIYYSMNVEVTDKGDVPEGYKVSRKEKRNFPLILESPSPNQTSLYFCASSLSLPTSYSGANVLTFGAGSRLTVL.

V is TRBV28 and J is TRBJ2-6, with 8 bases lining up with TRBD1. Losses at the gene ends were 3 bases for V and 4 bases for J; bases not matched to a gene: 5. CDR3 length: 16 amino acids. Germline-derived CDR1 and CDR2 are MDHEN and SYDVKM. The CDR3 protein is CASSFIQGAGANVLTF. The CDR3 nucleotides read TGTGCCAGCAGTTTCATCCAGGGGGCGGGGGCCAACGTCCTGACTTTC.

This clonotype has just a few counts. CDR3 sequence (DNA): TGTGCCAGCAGCCCTTGGGACCAGCGGGGCCCCCTCACAGATACGCAGTATTTT. Its translation is CASSPWDQRGPLTDTQYF. The rearrangement uses TRBV7-6 and TRBJ2-3; TRBD2 matches at 7 bases. V lost 5 bases to trimming and J lost 2 bases; unmatched junction nucleotides: 16. In germline, CDR1 is SGHVS, CDR2 FNYEAQ. The CDR3 covers 18 residues. Variable domain in full (rest from reference TRBV7-6 and TRBJ2-3): GAGVSQSPRYKVTKRGQDVALRCDPISGHVSLYWYRQALGQGPEFLTYFNYEAQQDKSGLPNDRFSAERPEGSISTLTIQRTEQRDSAMYRCASSPWDQRGPLTDTQYFGPGTRLTVL.

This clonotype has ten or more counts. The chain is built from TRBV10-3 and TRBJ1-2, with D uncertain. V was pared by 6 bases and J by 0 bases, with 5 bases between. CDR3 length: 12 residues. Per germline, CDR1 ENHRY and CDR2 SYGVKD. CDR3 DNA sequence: TGTGCCATCAGGGGAGCTAACTATGGCTACACCTTC. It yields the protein CAIRGANYGYTF.

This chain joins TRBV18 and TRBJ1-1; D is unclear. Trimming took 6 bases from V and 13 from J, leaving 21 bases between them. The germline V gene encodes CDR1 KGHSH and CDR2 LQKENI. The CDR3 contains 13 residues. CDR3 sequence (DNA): TGTGCCAGCTCCTTGACGGGCAACGAATTTGGTTTCTTT. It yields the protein CASSLTGNEFGFF.

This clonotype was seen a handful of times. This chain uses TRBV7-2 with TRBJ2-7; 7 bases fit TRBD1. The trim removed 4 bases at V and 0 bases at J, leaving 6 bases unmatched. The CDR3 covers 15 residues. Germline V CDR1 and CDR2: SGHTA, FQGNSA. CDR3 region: CASSWPGQPSYEQYF. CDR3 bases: TGTGCCAGCAGCTGGCCGGGACAGCCCTCCTACGAGCAGTACTTC.

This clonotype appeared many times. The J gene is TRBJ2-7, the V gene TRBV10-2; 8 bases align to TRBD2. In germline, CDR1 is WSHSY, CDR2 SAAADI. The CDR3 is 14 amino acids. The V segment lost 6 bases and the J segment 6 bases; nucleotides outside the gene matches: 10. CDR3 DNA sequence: TGCGCCAGCAGGGAAGCGGGAGCGGCTTTCGAGCAGTACTTC. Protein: CASREAGAAFEQYF.

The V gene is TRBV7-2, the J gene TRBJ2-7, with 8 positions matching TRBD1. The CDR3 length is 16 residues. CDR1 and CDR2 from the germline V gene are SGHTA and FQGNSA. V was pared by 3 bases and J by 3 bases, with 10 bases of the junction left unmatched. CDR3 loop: CASSFAGRTGGYEQYF. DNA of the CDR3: TGTGCCAGCAGCTTTGCAGGACGCACAGGGGGCTACGAGCAGTACTTC.

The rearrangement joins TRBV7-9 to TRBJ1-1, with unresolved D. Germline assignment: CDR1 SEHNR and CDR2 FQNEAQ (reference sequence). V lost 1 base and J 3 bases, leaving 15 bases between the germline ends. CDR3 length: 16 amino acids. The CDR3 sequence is CASSLGRTQWYTEAFF. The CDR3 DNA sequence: TGTGCCAGCAGCTTAGGAAGGACCCAGTGGTACACTGAAGCTTTCTTT.

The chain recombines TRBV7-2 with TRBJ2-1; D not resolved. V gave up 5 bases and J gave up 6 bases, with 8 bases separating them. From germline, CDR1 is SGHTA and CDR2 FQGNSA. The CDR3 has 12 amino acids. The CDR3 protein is CASSAQGNEQFF. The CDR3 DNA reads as TGTGCCAGCAGCGCCCAAGGCAATGAGCAGTTCTTC.

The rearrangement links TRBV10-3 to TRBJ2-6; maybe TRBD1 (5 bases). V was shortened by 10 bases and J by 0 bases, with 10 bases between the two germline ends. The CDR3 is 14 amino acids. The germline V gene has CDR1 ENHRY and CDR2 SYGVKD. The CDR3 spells CASATVSGANVLTF. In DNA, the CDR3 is TGTGCCAGCGCGACAGTCTCTGGGGCCAACGTCCTGACTTTC.

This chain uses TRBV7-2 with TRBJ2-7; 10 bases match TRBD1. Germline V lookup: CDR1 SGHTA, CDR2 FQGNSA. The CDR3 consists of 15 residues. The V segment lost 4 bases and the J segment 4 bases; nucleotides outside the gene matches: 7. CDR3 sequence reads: CASSYPPGQGYEQYF. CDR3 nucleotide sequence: TGTGCCAGCAGCTACCCCCCGGGACAGGGGTACGAGCAGTACTTC.